The sequence of this T cell receptor beta chain was determined in a study of cytomegalovirus exposure and HLA in healthy donors. PCR amplification relied on 60 Vbeta primers (plus 13 Jbeta primers). Here immunoSEQ multiplex PCR was the method, and the copy in TCRdb shows in-frame clones only, minus some. This table has 190,000 or so clones, 80% appearing once. V gave up 8 bases and J gave up 10 bases, with 18 bases separating them. The CDR3 contains 13 residues. Germline CDR1 and CDR2: SGHAT and FQNNGV. This clone was seen once. Participants comprised healthy donors of bone marrow. The V gene is TRBV11-2, the J gene TRBJ2-1, with D possibly matching TRBD2 (6 bases). This clonotype was sampled from a boy between 10 and 17 years old in good health and CMV-seronegative. Material for sequencing was PBMCs. This CDR3 is CASEKDGRKEQFF. CDR3 nucleotides: TGTGCCAGCGAAAAAGACGGGAGAAAAGAGCAGTTCTTC. Supplemented by reference TRBV11-2 and TRBJ2-1, the full variable domain reads EAGVAQSPRYKIIEKRQSVAFWCNPISGHATLYWYQQILGQGPKLLIQFQNNGVVDDSQLPKDRFSAERLKGVDSTLKIQPAKLEDSAVYLCASEKDGRKEQFFGPGTRLTVL.